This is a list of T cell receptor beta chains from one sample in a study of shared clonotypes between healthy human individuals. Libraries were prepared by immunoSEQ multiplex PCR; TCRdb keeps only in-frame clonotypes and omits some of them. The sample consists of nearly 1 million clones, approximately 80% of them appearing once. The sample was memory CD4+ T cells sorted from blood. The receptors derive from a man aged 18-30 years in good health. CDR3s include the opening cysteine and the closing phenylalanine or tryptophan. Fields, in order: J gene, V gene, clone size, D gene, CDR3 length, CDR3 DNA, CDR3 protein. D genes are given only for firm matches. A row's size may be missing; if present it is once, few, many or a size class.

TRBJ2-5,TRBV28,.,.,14,TGTGCCAGCACCGGACAGAAGAAGCTCGAGACCCAGTACTTC,CASTGQKKLETQYF
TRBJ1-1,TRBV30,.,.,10,TGTGCCTGGAGTGGGACTGAAGCTTTCTTT,CAWSGTEAFF
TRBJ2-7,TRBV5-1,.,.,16,TGCGCCAGCAGCTTGGCCGGGGGATTTGTGTTCTACGAGCAGTACTTC,CASSLAGGFVFYEQYF
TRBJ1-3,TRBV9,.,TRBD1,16,TGTGCCAGCAGCGGACAGGGGGGCCTCTCTGGAAACACCATATATTTT,CASSGQGGLSGNTIYF
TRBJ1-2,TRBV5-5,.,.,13,TGTGCCAGCAGCTTCAGCCCTAACTATGGCTACACCTTC,CASSFSPNYGYTF
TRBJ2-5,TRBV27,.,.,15,TGTGCCAGCAGTTTGACGGGGATCCGACAAGAGACCCAGTACTTC,CASSLTGIRQETQYF
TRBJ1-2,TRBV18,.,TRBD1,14,TGTGCCAGCTCACTACTCAGGGACAGCGTTGGCTACACCTTC,CASSLLRDSVGYTF
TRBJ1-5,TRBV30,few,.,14,TGTGCCTGGAGTTCAGGTAGAAAGAGTCAGCCCCAGCATTTT,CAWSSGRKSQPQHF
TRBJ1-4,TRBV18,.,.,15,TGTGCCAGCTCACCACCGGTAGGGAGGACTGAAAAACTGTTTTTT,CASSPPVGRTEKLFF
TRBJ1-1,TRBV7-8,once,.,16,TGTGCCAGCAGCTTAGCGGGTGGGGGGTGGAGCACTGAAGCTTTCTTT,CASSLAGGGWSTEAFF
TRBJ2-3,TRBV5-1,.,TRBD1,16,TGCGCCAGCAGACCGGACAGGGGGCGTAGCACAGATACGCAGTATTTT,CASRPDRGRSTDTQYF
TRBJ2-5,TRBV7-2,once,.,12,TGTGCCAGCAGCCTGCTTCAAGAGACCCAGTACTTC,CASSLLQETQYF
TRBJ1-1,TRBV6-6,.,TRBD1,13,TGTGCCAGCAGCTCGACAGGGGTGACTGAAGCTTTCTTT,CASSSTGVTEAFF
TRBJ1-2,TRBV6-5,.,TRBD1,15,TGTGCCAGCAGTTCCGGACAGGGGGTGCTTGGGGGCTACACCTTC,CASSSGQGVLGGYTF
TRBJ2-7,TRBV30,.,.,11,TGTGCCTGGAGTAAAGACTTTTTCCAGTACTTC,CAWSKDFFQYF
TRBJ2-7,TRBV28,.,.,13,TGTGCCAGCAGTTTGGGTCTAACCTACGAGCAGTACTTC,CASSLGLTYEQYF
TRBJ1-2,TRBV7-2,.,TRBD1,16,TGTGCCAGCAGCTTAGCGCGCGGGGACAGGGTGCATGGCTACACCTTC,CASSLARGDRVHGYTF
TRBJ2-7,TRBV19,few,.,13,TGTGCCAGTAGTATAGGTGCGACCTACGAGCAGTACTTC,CASSIGATYEQYF
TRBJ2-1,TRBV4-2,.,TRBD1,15,TGTGCCAGCAGCCAACGGGACAGTCTATACAATGAGCAGTTCTTC,CASSQRDSLYNEQFF
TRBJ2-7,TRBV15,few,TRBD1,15,TGTGCCACCAGCAGACCGGGACAGGGAGTCTACGAGCAGTACTTC,CATSRPGQGVYEQYF
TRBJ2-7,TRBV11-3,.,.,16,TGTGCCAGCAGCTTGGAAGTAGACAGTTCCTCCTACGAGCAGTACTTC,CASSLEVDSSSYEQYF
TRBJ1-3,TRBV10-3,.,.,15,TGTGCCATCAGTGAGTCGTCGCAGGGGGGAAACACCATATATTTT,CAISESSQGGNTIYF
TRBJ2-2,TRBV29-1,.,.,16,TGCCGCGTTGAAGATTCAATTGCAAGACCTACCGGGGAGCTGTTTTTT,CRVEDSIARPTGELFF
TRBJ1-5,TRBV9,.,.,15,TGTGCCAGCAGCGTAGACGGGAGGGACAATCAGCCCCAGCATTTT,CASSVDGRDNQPQHF
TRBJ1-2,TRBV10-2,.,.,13,TGCGCCAGCAGTGACGGGGGCACCTATGGCTACACCTTC,CASSDGGTYGYTF
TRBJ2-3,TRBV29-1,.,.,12,TGCAGCGTCCGCAGGGGCACAGATACGCAGTATTTT,CSVRRGTDTQYF
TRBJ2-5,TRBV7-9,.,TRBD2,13,TGTGCCAGCAGCCGGACTAGCAAGGAGACCCAGTACTTC,CASSRTSKETQYF
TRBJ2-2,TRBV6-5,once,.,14,TGTGCCAGCAGGAATCAGGGGAACACCGGGGAGCTGTTTTTT,CASRNQGNTGELFF
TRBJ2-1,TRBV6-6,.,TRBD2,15,TGTGCCAGCAGTTTCGGGACTAGCGGAAACAATGAGCAGTTCTTC,CASSFGTSGNNEQFF
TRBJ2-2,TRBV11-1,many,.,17,TGTGCCAGCAGCTCAGGGGCCGGAAGAGGCCCCACCGGGGAGCTGTTTTTT,CASSSGAGRGPTGELFF
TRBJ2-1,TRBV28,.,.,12,TGTGCCAGCAGGGCAAGGCACAATGAGCAGTTCTTC,CASRARHNEQFF
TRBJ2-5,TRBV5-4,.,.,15,TGTGCCAGCAGCTTCCAGACAAAAAACCAAGAGACCCAGTACTTC,CASSFQTKNQETQYF
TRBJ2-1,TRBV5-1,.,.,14,TGCGCCAGCAGCTTGGGTTACGTCCTGCATGAGCAGTTCTTC,CASSLGYVLHEQFF
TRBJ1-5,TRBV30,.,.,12,TGTGCCTGGGGACAGCCTGATCAGCCCCAGCATTTT,CAWGQPDQPQHF
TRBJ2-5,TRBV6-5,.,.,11,TGTGCCAGAGGAGAGGGAGAGACCCAGTACTTC,CARGEGETQYF
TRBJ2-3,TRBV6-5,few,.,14,TGTGCCAGCAGACCGGGTGTTAGTCCCAATACGCAGTATTTT,CASRPGVSPNTQYF
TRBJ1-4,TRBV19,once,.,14,TGTGCCAGTAGTATAGGAGGGGGAGGCGAAAAACTGTTTTTT,CASSIGGGGEKLFF
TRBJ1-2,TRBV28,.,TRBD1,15,TGTGCCAGCAGTTTCCACAGGGGGCCCAACTATGGCTACACCTTC,CASSFHRGPNYGYTF
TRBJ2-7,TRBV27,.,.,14,TGTGCCAGCAGTTTAACAGGACCGGCCTACGAGCAGTACTTC,CASSLTGPAYEQYF
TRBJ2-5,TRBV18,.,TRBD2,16,TGTGCCAGCTCACCCTCAGGACTAGCGGGAGTTGTGACCCAGTACTTC,CASSPSGLAGVVTQYF
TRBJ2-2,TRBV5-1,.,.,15,TGCGCCAGCAGCTTCCGGGACGGAAACACCGGGGAGCTGTTTTTT,CASSFRDGNTGELFF
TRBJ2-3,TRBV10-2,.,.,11,TGCGCCAGCACCAGCACAGATACGCAGTATTTT,CASTSTDTQYF